Shown below are 15 T cell receptor beta chains from a single sample sequenced in a study of T cell responses to AZD1222 COVID-19 vaccine. Profiled with immunoSEQ multiplex PCR; TCRdb holds only in-frame clones, not every one. The profile shows 150,000 or so clones, about 90% of them singletons. The sequencing used peripheral blood, collected on day 0 of AZD1222 vaccination. These receptors came from an adult in good health.

This chain connects TRBV6-5 to TRBJ2-1; D remains unclear. Germline CDR1 is MNHEY and CDR2 is SVGAGI. V lost 4 bases and J lost 0, with 4 bases in between. The CDR3 loop spans 13 amino acids. The CDR3 DNA is TGTGCCAGCAGTTCTATCTCCTACAATGAGCAGTTCTTC. Encoded protein: CASSSISYNEQFF.

The chain uses TRBV4-1 and TRBJ2-7; TRBD2 matches at 8 bases. V was clipped by 0 bases and J by 2 bases; unmatched bases: 9. Germline V gives CDR1 MGHRA, CDR2 YSYEKL. This CDR3 has 17 amino acids. The CDR3, as DNA: TGCGCCAGCAGCCAAGATACCCGGGGGGGGACTCCCTACGAGCAGTACTTC. It yields the protein CASSQDTRGGTPYEQYF.

The rearrangement links TRBV27 to TRBJ1-3, with unresolved D. The germline V gene encodes CDR1 MNHEY and CDR2 SMNVEV (reference sequence). The V and J ends lost 3 bases and 0 bases respectively, with 9 bases between them. This CDR3 region has 15 residues. In nucleotides, the CDR3 is TGTGCCAGCAGTTTGGTCCAGCCCTCTGGAAACACCATATATTTT. This encodes CASSLVQPSGNTIYF.

The chain has TRBV7-6 and TRBJ2-1; 9 bases map to TRBD2. CDR1 SGHVS and CDR2 FNYEAQ come from the germline V gene. The CDR3 loop spans 15 amino acids. Losses at the gene ends were 4 bases for V and 5 bases for J; bases not matched to a gene: 6. CDR3 in amino acids: CASSSAGGRHNEQFF. For the CDR3, the DNA is TGTGCCAGCAGCTCCGCGGGAGGGCGCCACAATGAGCAGTTCTTC.

The chain has TRBV13 and TRBJ2-6, with 10 bases that match TRBD1. The V and J ends lost 4 bases and 2 bases, in that order; junction bases with no gene match: 8. Germline-derived CDR1 and CDR2 are PRHDT and FYEKMQ (reference sequence). The CDR3 extends over 18 amino acids. CDR3 loop: CASSSTATGGAGANVLTF. The CDR3 DNA is TGTGCCAGCAGCTCCACCGCGACAGGGGGCGCTGGGGCCAACGTCCTGACTTTC.

J is TRBJ2-3 and V is TRBV9; 9 bases line up with TRBD2. J lost 1 base, V lost 3 bases, and 9 bases had no gene match. The CDR3 is 17 residues long. From germline, CDR1 is SGDLS and CDR2 YYNGEE. CDR3 loop: CASSDELLAGGTDTQYF. CDR3 sequence (DNA): TGTGCCAGCAGCGACGAGCTATTAGCGGGAGGCACAGATACGCAGTATTTT. Using reference TRBV9 and TRBJ2-3 for the parts outside the CDR3, the full variable domain is DSGVTQTPKHLITATGQRVTLRCSPRSGDLSVYWYQQSLDQGLQFLIQYYNGEERAKGNILERFSAQQFPDLHSELNLSSLELGDSALYFCASSDELLAGGTDTQYFGPGTRLTVL.

V gene TRBV5-1 combines with J gene TRBJ2-7, with D possibly being TRBD1 (5 bases). The CDR3 spans 14 residues. In germline, CDR1 is SGHRS, CDR2 YFSETQ. The germline V and J ends were trimmed by 0 bases and 3 bases, with 10 bases remaining between them. The CDR3 is CASSLETEIYEQYF. CDR3 DNA: TGCGCCAGCAGCTTGGAGACAGAGATCTACGAGCAGTACTTC.

This sequence joins TRBV4-3 and TRBJ2-2; 10 bases map to TRBD2. Germline CDR1 is LGHNA and CDR2 is YSLEER. V lost 4 bases and J lost 0; bases outside the gene matches: 8. The CDR3 sequence is 18 residues long. For the CDR3, the DNA is TGCGCCAGCAGCCCCAGGGTAGCGGGAGGCCCGAACACCGGGGAGCTGTTTTTT. It translates to CASSPRVAGGPNTGELFF.

This chain connects TRBV6-5 to TRBJ2-7; D is ambiguous. Germline CDR1 MNHEY, CDR2 SVGAGI. The CDR3 spans 16 residues. V lost 0 bases, J lost 3 bases, and 15 bases lay in between. DNA of the CDR3: TGTGCCAGCAGTTACTCAGGGCTAGGATGGGACTACGAGCAGTACTTC. Its protein is CASSYSGLGWDYEQYF.

This clone was observed a single time. This sequence joins TRBV25-1 and TRBJ1-1; unclear D gene. The CDR3 totals 12 residues. Germline V CDR1 and CDR2: MGHDK, SYGVNS. Trimming left V 3 bases short and J 4 bases short, with 6 bases between. CDR3 loop: CASSDRGTEAFF. Written as DNA, the CDR3 is TGTGCCAGCAGTGATCGGGGCACTGAAGCTTTCTTT. Complete variable domain (other parts from reference TRBV25-1 and TRBJ1-1): EADIYQTPRYLVIGTGKKITLECSQTMGHDKMYWYQQDPGMELHLIHYSYGVNSTEKGDLSSESTVSRIRTEHFPLTLESARPSHTSQYLCASSDRGTEAFFGQGTRLTVV.

The rearrangement links TRBV27 to TRBJ1-1; possibly TRBD1 for D (5 bases). V lost 2 bases and J 8 bases, leaving 12 bases between the germline ends. From germline, CDR1 is MNHEY and CDR2 SMNVEV (reference sequence). The CDR3 is made up of 13 amino acids. The CDR3 sequence is CASSLGSWDEAFF. Written as DNA, the CDR3 is TGTGCCAGCAGTTTAGGGTCTTGGGACGAAGCTTTCTTT.

The chain uses TRBV3-1 (or the pseudogene TRBV3-2) and TRBJ2-5; possibly TRBD1 for D (5 bases). The germline V gene has CDR1 LGHDT and CDR2 YNNKEL (reference sequence). Trimming left V 1 base short and J 3 bases short, with 9 bases between. The CDR3 consists of 14 residues. CDR3 amino acids: CASSQGGPEETQYF. The CDR3 nucleotides are TGTGCCAGCAGCCAAGGGGGCCCAGAAGAGACCCAGTACTTC.

The J gene is TRBJ1-2, the V gene TRBV3-1 (or the pseudogene TRBV3-2); TRBD1 agrees at 8 bases. The CDR3 runs 16 residues. CDR1 and CDR2 from the germline V gene are LGHDT and YNNKEL (reference sequence). V was pared by 3 bases and J by 3 bases, with 9 bases of the junction left unmatched. This CDR3 is CASSHGQGPSYYGYTF. The DNA for the CDR3 is TGTGCCAGCAGCCACGGACAGGGCCCTTCATACTATGGCTACACCTTC.

The rearrangement uses TRBV6-4 and TRBJ2-2; tentatively, D is TRBD1 or TRBD2 (5 bases each). Trimming shortened V by 6 bases and J by 5 bases, and 13 bases separated the two germline ends. Germline CDR1 and CDR2: MRHNA and SNTAGT. This CDR3 has 14 residues. This CDR3 is CASRGLGTTGELFF. The CDR3 DNA sequence: TGTGCCAGCAGAGGGCTAGGGACGACCGGGGAGCTGTTTTTT.

The rearrangement joins TRBV11-3 to TRBJ2-3; weak D call: TRBD1 (5 bases). The V and J ends lost 3 bases and 2 bases respectively, with 6 bases between them. CDR3 length: 13 amino acids. CDR1 is SGHNT, CDR2 YENEEA, per germline. CDR3 residues: CASSFRDTDTQYF. CDR3 coding DNA: TGTGCCAGCAGCTTCAGGGACACAGATACGCAGTATTTT.